This T cell receptor (beta chain) was observed in a study of blood T cell repertoires in COVID-19. Trimming stripped 4 bases from V and 9 bases from J, with 13 bases between. The CDR3 covers 13 residues. In germline, CDR1 is SGHRS, CDR2 YFSETQ. Here immunoSEQ multiplex PCR was the method, and the copy in TCRdb shows in-frame clones only, minus some. The sample carries about 59,000 clones, about 70% recorded once. The sequenced sample consisted of peripheral blood. The chain is built from TRBV5-1 and TRBJ2-2; D perhaps matches TRBD2 (5 bases). The clonotype comes from a woman aged 50 to 60 with active or convalescent COVID-19. The CDR3 loop reads CASSPAAGRELFF. DNA of the CDR3: TGCGCCAGCAGCCCGGCGGCGGGCCGGGAGCTGTTTTTT.